The clone carrying this T cell receptor beta chain has only a few counts. Its antigen is still unknown. The CDR3 has 16 amino acids. V was trimmed by 1 base and J by 2 bases, leaving 12 bases between them. Germline lookup yields CDR1 SGHVS and CDR2 FQNEAQ. Treatment given: roughly nine-day PBMC culture with coronavirus spike peptide pools or control peptides (ViraFEST assay). With the Oncomine TCR Beta short-read assay, DNA from cultured CD4+ T cells was sequenced. MiXCR, applied by TCRdb to the PCR reads, yields one record per CDR3 protein. This table has some 9,900 distinct CDR3 sequences, over 30% appearing once. This record belongs to a study of vaccination and CD4 T cells after COVID-19.

The sample in question was CD4+ T cells from blood, cultured in vitro, obtained after SARS-CoV-2 vaccination. The TCR was taken from a human donor who had recovered from COVID-19. The V gene is TRBV7-8, the J gene TRBJ2-1; no definite D call. CDR3 region: CASSLVGLTTYNEQFF. CDR3 nucleotide sequence: TGTGCCAGCAGCTTAGTAGGGCTCACCACCTACAATGAGCAGTTCTTC. Variable domain in full (rest from reference TRBV7-8 and TRBJ2-1): GAGVSQSPRYKVAKRGQDVALRCDPISGHVSLFWYQQALGQGPEFLTYFQNEAQLDKSGLPSDRFFAERPEGSVSTLKIQRTQQEDSAVYLCASSLVGLTTYNEQFFGPGTRLTVL.